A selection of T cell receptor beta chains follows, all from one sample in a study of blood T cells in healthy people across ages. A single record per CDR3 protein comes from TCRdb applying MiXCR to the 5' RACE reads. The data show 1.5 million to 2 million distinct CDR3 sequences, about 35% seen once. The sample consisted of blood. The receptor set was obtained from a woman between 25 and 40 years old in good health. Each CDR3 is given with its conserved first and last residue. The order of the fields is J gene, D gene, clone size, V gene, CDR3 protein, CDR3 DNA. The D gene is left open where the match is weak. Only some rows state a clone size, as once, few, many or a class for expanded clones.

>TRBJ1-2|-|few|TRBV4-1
CASSQSGLFSRDYGYTF
TGCGCCAGCAGCCAATCGGGACTCTTCTCTAGGGACTATGGCTACACCTTC
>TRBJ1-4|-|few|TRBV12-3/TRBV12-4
CASRNLEEGYEKLFF
TGTGCCAGCAGAAACCTAGAAGAAGGGTATGAAAAACTGTTTTTT
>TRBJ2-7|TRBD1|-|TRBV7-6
CASSPTGQGAVYEQYF
TGTGCCAGCAGTCCAACTGGGCAGGGGGCCGTCTACGAGCAGTACTTC
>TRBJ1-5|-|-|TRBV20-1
CSARWQDSNQPQHF
TGCAGTGCTAGATGGCAGGACAGCAATCAGCCCCAGCATTTT
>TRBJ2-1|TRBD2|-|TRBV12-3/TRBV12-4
CASSSFRGDNEQFF
TGTGCCAGCAGTTCGTTCCGGGGGGATAATGAGCAGTTCTTC
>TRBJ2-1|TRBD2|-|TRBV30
CAWSVGTSGYNEQFF
TGTGCCTGGAGTGTCGGGACTAGTGGGTACAACGAGCAGTTCTTC
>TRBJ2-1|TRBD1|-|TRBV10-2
CASRTGTGHYNEQFF
TGCGCCAGCAGAACCGGGACAGGTCACTACAATGAGCAGTTCTTC
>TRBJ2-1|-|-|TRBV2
CASSGDVGRVEQFF
TGTGCCAGCAGCGGGGACGTTGGCCGGGTTGAGCAGTTCTTC
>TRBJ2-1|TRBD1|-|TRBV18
CASSHRGRDYNEQFF
TGTGCCAGCTCACACAGGGGCCGAGACTACAATGAGCAGTTCTTC
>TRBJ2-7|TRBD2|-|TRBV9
CASSVASSGGSGEQYF
TGTGCCAGCAGCGTAGCCTCTAGCGGGGGATCCGGAGAGCAGTACTTC
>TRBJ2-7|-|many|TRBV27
CASSPLRSYEQYF
TGTGCCAGCAGTCCCCTACGCAGCTACGAGCAGTACTTC
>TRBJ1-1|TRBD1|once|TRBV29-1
CSGRQGSEAFF
TGCAGCGGGCGACAGGGATCTGAAGCTTTCTTT
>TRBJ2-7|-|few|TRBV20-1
CSARDLIEVWEQYF
TGCAGTGCTAGAGATCTAATTGAGGTCTGGGAGCAGTACTTC
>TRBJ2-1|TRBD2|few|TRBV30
CAWSVAGFSNNEQFF
TGTGCCTGGAGTGTAGCGGGATTTTCTAACAATGAGCAGTTCTTC
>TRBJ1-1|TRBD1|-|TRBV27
CASSPSTGEVNTEAFF
TGTGCCAGCAGTCCTTCGACAGGGGAGGTGAACACTGAAGCTTTCTTT
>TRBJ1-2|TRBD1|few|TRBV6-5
CASSLTGQGGYTF
TGTGCCAGCAGCCTCACGGGACAGGGTGGCTACACCTTC
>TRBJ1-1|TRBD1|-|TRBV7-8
CASSSETGYTEAFF
TGTGCCAGCAGCTCAGAGACAGGGTATACTGAAGCTTTCTTT
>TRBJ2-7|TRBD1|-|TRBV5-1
CASRGTVRDEQYF
TGCGCCAGCAGAGGGACAGTACGGGACGAGCAGTACTTC
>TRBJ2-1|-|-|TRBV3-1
CASSQRTGRTYNEQFF
TGTGCCAGCAGCCAGAGGACTGGTAGAACCTACAATGAGCAGTTCTTC
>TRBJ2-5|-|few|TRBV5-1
CASSRAPGGAKETQYF
TGCGCCAGCAGCCGCGCCCCAGGGGGGGCCAAAGAGACCCAGTACTTC
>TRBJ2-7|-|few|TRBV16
CASSQSHQGFKNEQYF
TGTGCCAGCAGCCAATCTCACCAGGGGTTTAAGAACGAGCAGTACTTC
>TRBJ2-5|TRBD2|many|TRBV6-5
CASRRTSGVQETQYF
TGTGCCAGCAGGCGGACTAGCGGGGTCCAAGAGACCCAGTACTTC